This TCR beta chain was observed in a study of blood T cells in healthy people across ages. This clonotype was observed at least ten times. There are 13 residues in the CDR3. Trimming took off 6 bases at V and 0 bases at J, with 9 bases between the two ends. The germline V gene encodes CDR1 DFQATT and CDR2 SNEGSKA (reference sequence). Alongside a J-beta primer mix, a sample-barcoded 5' primer served in a second PCR lasting roughly 6 to 11 cycles. MiXCR, applied by TCRdb to the 5' RACE reads, yields one record per CDR3 protein. The data hold about 540,000 distinct CDR3 sequences, with 24% observed a single time. These data were also reused for a study on T cells of mothers and their children. That work adds: Sequencing returned over 9 million TCR beta CDR3 reads per mother and about 3 million per child.

The chain carries TRBV20-1 and TRBJ2-4; D call uncertain. The sequenced sample consisted of blood. This TCR came from a boy between 5 and 17 years old in good health. This CDR3 reads CSAQTPAKNIQYF. The CDR3 DNA reads TGCAGTGCCCAGACTCCAGCCAAAAACATTCAGTACTTC.